This TCR beta chain was recorded in a study of cytomegalovirus exposure and HLA in healthy donors. This PCR relied on a set of 60 Vbeta primers and 13 Jbeta primers. TCRdb's copy holds only in-frame clones and misses some; the assay was immunoSEQ multiplex PCR. The sample holds about 210,000 clones. Trimming removed 3 bases from V and 2 bases from J; junction bases left unmatched: 8. Germline CDR1 is MDHEN and CDR2 is SYDVKM. CDR3 size: 17 residues. Material: PBMCs. This TCR derives from a woman aged 25-40 years in good health and CMV-seropositive. The chain recombines TRBV28 with TRBJ2-1; 9 positions match TRBD2. The CDR3 sequence: CASSFDRGGRAYNEQFF. The CDR3 region has the DNA TGTGCCAGCAGTTTCGACCGTGGCGGGAGGGCCTACAATGAGCAGTTCTTC.